These 8 T cell receptor beta chains originate from one sample sequenced in a study of graft-versus-host responses after intestinal transplantation. The data were produced by immunoSEQ multiplex PCR, yet TCRdb's version contains in-frame clones alone and is incomplete. Of approximately 10,000 clones listed, more than 70% were seen once; the top ten hold 30% to 45%. The starting material was PBMCs, obtained 494 days after intestinal transplant. The receptors derive from a human patient who received an intestinal transplant, so some T cells may come from the graft donor.

Note on this clone: This same CDR3 is encoded by further DNA sequences in the sample. The chain employs TRBV18 and TRBJ2-6, with 8 bases fitting TRBD1. J lost 1 base, V lost 3 bases, and 2 bases had no gene match. The CDR3 extends over 16 amino acids. Germline V gene lookup returns CDR1 KGHSH and CDR2 LQKENI. CDR3 amino acids: CASSPRTGSGANVLTF. CDR3 DNA sequence: TGTGCCAGCTCACCTCGGACAGGGTCTGGGGCCAACGTCCTGACTTTC. Supplemented by reference TRBV18 and TRBJ2-6, the full variable domain reads NAGVMQNPRHLVRRRGQEARLRCSPMKGHSHVYWYRQLPEEGLKFMVYLQKENIIDESGMPKERFSAEFPKEGPSILRIQQVVRGDSAAYFCASSPRTGSGANVLTFGAGSRLTVL.

This clone was counted a few times. The chain employs TRBV30 and TRBJ1-5; 7 bases are a match to TRBD1. The germline gives CDR1 GTSNPN, CDR2 SVGIG (reference sequence). This CDR3 contains 14 residues. Trimming cost V 0 bases and J 6 bases; bases outside gene matches: 5. CDR3: CAWSVLSGGQPQHF. The CDR3 bases are TGTGCCTGGAGTGTACTCTCAGGGGGTCAGCCCCAGCATTTT.

The chain joins TRBV15 to TRBJ1-2; D might be TRBD1 (6 bases). Trimming shortened V by 4 bases and J by 4 bases, and 19 bases separated the two germline ends. The CDR3 consists of 16 residues. CDR1 is LNHNV and CDR2 is YYDKDF in the germline V gene (reference sequence). CDR3 loop: CATSNQQGGLGYGYTF. For the CDR3, the DNA is TGTGCCACCAGCAACCAACAGGGAGGTCTCGGCTATGGCTACACCTTC.

The chain employs TRBV2 and TRBJ2-1; D tentatively fits TRBD1 or TRBD2 (5 bases each). Germline assignment: CDR1 SNHLY and CDR2 FYNNEI. V gave up 8 bases and J gave up 15 bases, with 14 bases separating them. The CDR3 covers 10 residues. The CDR3 here is CASLRDRLFF. DNA for the CDR3: TGTGCCAGCCTCCGGGACCGACTGTTCTTC.

This clone was counted once. The chain couples TRBV11-3 to TRBJ1-1, with D maybe TRBD1 (5 bases). The V end lost 1 base, the J end lost 1 base, and 10 bases lay between the germline ends. The CDR3 spans 15 residues. Germline values: CDR1 SGHNT, CDR2 YENEEA. The CDR3 DNA reads TGTGCCAGCAGCTTAGGGGCGGGGGGGAACACTGAAGCTTTCTTT. This gives the protein CASSLGAGGNTEAFF.

This clone qualifies as medium-sized (0.01 to 0.1%). V and J are TRBV6-4 and TRBJ2-3; maybe TRBD2 (5 bases). V lost 6 bases, J lost 0 bases, and 7 bases lay in between. Germline-derived CDR1 and CDR2 are MRHNA and SNTAGT. This CDR3 is 13 amino acids long. The CDR3 region has the DNA TGTGCCAGCAGCCGGACTAGCACAGATACGCAGTATTTT. It yields the protein CASSRTSTDTQYF.

This chain links TRBV28 with TRBJ2-7; D might be TRBD1 (6 bases). CDR1 and CDR2 (germline): MDHEN, SYDVKM. The CDR3 totals 15 residues. Trimming shortened V by 4 bases and J by 2 bases, and 15 bases separated the two germline ends. The CDR3 bases are TGTGCCAGCAGTTCGACAGGCATACTTACCTACGAGCAGTACTTC. Translation: CASSSTGILTYEQYF.

The chain combines TRBV11-2 with TRBJ2-1; possible D gene TRBD1, 6 bases. Looked up from germline, CDR1 is SGHAT and CDR2 is FQNNGV. This CDR3 spans 16 amino acids. The V end lost 5 bases, the J end lost 9 bases, and 23 bases lay between the germline ends. CDR3 nucleotide sequence: TGTGCCAGCAGCCCGGGCCAGGGGCCCCTAAGGGGTGAGCAGTTCTTC. Its protein product is CASSPGQGPLRGEQFF.